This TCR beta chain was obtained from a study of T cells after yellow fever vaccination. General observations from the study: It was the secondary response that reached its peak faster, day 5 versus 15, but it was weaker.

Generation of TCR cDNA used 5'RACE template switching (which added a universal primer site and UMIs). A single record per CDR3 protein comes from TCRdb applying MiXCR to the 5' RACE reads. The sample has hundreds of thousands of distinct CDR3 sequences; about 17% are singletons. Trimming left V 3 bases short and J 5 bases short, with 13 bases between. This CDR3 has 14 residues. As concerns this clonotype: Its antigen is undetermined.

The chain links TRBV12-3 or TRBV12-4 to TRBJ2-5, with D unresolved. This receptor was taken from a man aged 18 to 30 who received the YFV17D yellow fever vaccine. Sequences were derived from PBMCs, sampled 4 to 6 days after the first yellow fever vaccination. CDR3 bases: TGTGCCAGCAGTTTCTATCCCGCAGGCGAGACCCAGTACTTC. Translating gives CASSFYPAGETQYF.